This T cell receptor (beta chain) was documented in a study of blood T cell repertoires in COVID-19. Study overall: Donors in the United States, Italy and Spain gave samples during acute or convalescent COVID-19. The cDNA or gDNA used as material had been derived from T cells, B-cell-depleted T cells, or PBMCs.

As originally analysed: By means of reference gene primer amplification, nucleated cell counts were estimated. Clones were sequenced by immunoSEQ multiplex PCR, and TCRdb holds only the in-frame ones, with some missing. That table is the source of V, J and clone size, and D and trimming were worked out from the DNA. The sample consists of approximately 210,000 clones, more than 70% of them appearing once. Per the germline V gene, CDR1 is SGHKS and CDR2 is YYEKEE (reference sequence). The V gene lost 5 bases and the J gene lost 4 bases, with 13 bases spanning the gap. CDR3 length equals 14 residues. The rearrangement joins TRBV5-5 to TRBJ2-1; tentative D call: TRBD2 (5 bases). This TCR derives from a woman between 50 and 59 years old with acute or convalescent COVID-19. Sequenced material: peripheral blood. The CDR3 is CASRVERTYNEQFF. Written as DNA, the CDR3 is TGTGCCAGCAGGGTTGAGAGGACTTACAATGAGCAGTTCTTC.